One and the same sample provided the 14 T cell receptor beta chains below, sequenced in a study of T cell responses to AZD1222 COVID-19 vaccine. Assay used: immunoSEQ multiplex PCR; TCRdb lists only in-frame clones, some missing. Of about 150,000 clones in the sample, about 88% were seen once. The source material was peripheral blood, sampled on day 0 of AZD1222 vaccination. These TCRs come from an adult in good health.

V is TRBV6-1 and J is TRBJ2-5; tentatively, D is TRBD1 (6 bases). The CDR3 spans 13 residues. V was trimmed by 2 bases and J by 5 bases, leaving 9 bases between them. The V gene's germline CDR1 is MNHNS and CDR2 SASEGT. CDR3 sequence (DNA): TGTGCCAGCAGTGAAACAGGGCGGGAGACCCAGTACTTC. This codes for CASSETGRETQYF.

The chain has TRBV18 and TRBJ1-4; TRBD1 matches 8 bases. Germline CDR1 and CDR2: KGHSH and LQKENI. CDR3 length: 16 amino acids. The V segment lost 3 bases and the J segment 8 bases; nucleotides outside the gene matches: 11. The CDR3 sequence: CASSPGVQGAREKLFF. CDR3 nucleotide sequence: TGTGCCAGCTCACCGGGTGTGCAGGGGGCCCGGGAAAAACTGTTTTTT. The full variable domain, completed using reference TRBV18 and TRBJ1-4, is NAGVMQNPRHLVRRRGQEARLRCSPMKGHSHVYWYRQLPEEGLKFMVYLQKENIIDESGMPKERFSAEFPKEGPSILRIQQVVRGDSAAYFCASSPGVQGAREKLFFGSGTQLSVL.

The chain joins TRBV28 to TRBJ1-5; tentatively, D is TRBD1 (5 bases). V was cut by 7 bases and J by 4 bases, with 14 bases left in between. This CDR3 is built from 14 residues. Germline V gives CDR1 MDHEN, CDR2 SYDVKM. The CDR3 nucleotides read TGTGCCAGCACTGTTTACGGGGGAAATCAGCCCCAGCATTTT. Its protein is CASTVYGGNQPQHF.

The rearrangement uses TRBV5-4 and TRBJ2-2; TRBD2 matches at 11 bases. V lost 3 bases, J lost 5 bases, and 6 bases stayed unmatched. The germline CDR1 and CDR2 sequences are SGHNT and YYREEE (reference sequence). This CDR3 spans 16 amino acids. The CDR3 coding sequence is TGTGCCAGCAGCTACATAGCGGGGGGGCCGACCGGGGAGCTGTTTTTT. Its protein product is CASSYIAGGPTGELFF.

There are a few counts of this clone. V gene TRBV5-4 combines with J gene TRBJ2-1, with D perhaps TRBD2 (5 bases). The V end lost 1 base, the J end lost 5 bases, and 13 bases lay between the germline ends. Germline CDR1 and CDR2: SGHNT and YYREEE (reference sequence). The length of the CDR3 is 15 residues. The CDR3 sequence is CASSLRRDLNNEQFF. The CDR3, as DNA: TGTGCCAGCAGCTTGAGACGGGATTTGAACAATGAGCAGTTCTTC.

A single count supports this clone. The CDR3 reads CASSPRTLSYNSPLHF. The CDR3, as DNA: TGTGCCAGCAGCCCCAGGACACTCTCCTATAATTCACCCCTCCACTTT. This chain uses TRBV3-1 (or the pseudogene TRBV3-2) with TRBJ1-6; TRBD1 is a possible D gene (5 bases). The V gene's germline CDR1 is LGHDT and CDR2 YNNKEL (reference sequence). Trimming removed 4 bases from V and 0 bases from J, with 10 bases in between. The CDR3 runs to 16 residues.

Concerning this clone: A junction boundary mismatches the germline segment, possibly from a read error. The rearrangement links TRBV7-2 to TRBJ2-7; TRBD2 is a possible D gene (5 bases). Germline V lookup: CDR1 SGHTA, CDR2 FQGNSA. This CDR3 is built from 13 residues. The CDR3 loop reads CASCLGGGWEQYF. The CDR3 DNA reads as TGTGCCAGCTGCTTAGGCGGCGGGTGGGAGCAGTACTTC.

The chain carries TRBV4-1 and TRBJ1-2; D is ambiguous. Per germline, CDR1 MGHRA and CDR2 YSYEKL. Trimming left V 1 base short and J 0 bases short, with 9 bases between. This CDR3 comprises 15 residues. This CDR3 reads CASSQVLGTNYGYTF. The CDR3 nucleotides read TGCGCCAGCAGCCAAGTCCTGGGGACTAACTATGGCTACACCTTC.

The chain uses TRBV7-2 and TRBJ2-7; no reliable D call. The CDR3 runs 15 residues. Germline values: CDR1 SGHTA, CDR2 FQGNSA. The ends were cut back, 3 bases at V and 2 bases at J, with 14 bases in the middle. This CDR3 reads CASSLIITNPYEQYF. The CDR3 DNA follows: TGTGCCAGCAGCTTGATCATAACCAACCCCTACGAGCAGTACTTC. The complete variable domain, with remaining parts taken from reference TRBV7-2 and TRBJ2-7, reads GAGVSQSPSNKVTEKGKDVELRCDPISGHTALYWYRQSLGQGLEFLIYFQGNSAPDKSGLPSDRFSAERTGGSVSTLTIQRTQQEDSAVYLCASSLIITNPYEQYFGPGTRLTVT.

The chain is built from TRBV24-1 and TRBJ1-1; unclear D gene. The V and J ends lost 3 bases and 1 base respectively, with 8 bases between them. Germline assignment: CDR1 KGHDR and CDR2 SFDVKD. CDR3 length equals 14 residues. CDR3 nucleotides: TGTGCCACCAGTGATCCGAAAAGGAACACTGAAGCTTTCTTT. It translates to CATSDPKRNTEAFF.

The chain has TRBV9 and TRBJ2-5, with D perhaps matching TRBD2 (6 bases). Trimming shortened V by 4 bases and J by 5 bases, and 12 bases separated the two germline ends. Germline CDR1 and CDR2: SGDLS and YYNGEE. The CDR3 totals 13 residues. CDR3 region: CASSPGGRETQYF. The CDR3 region has the DNA TGTGCCAGCAGCCCCGGGGGTCGGGAGACCCAGTACTTC.

This sequence joins TRBV7-2 and TRBJ2-1, with D unresolved. The length of the CDR3 is 15 residues. V lost 4 bases and J 3 bases, leaving 13 bases between the germline ends. Germline V lookup: CDR1 SGHTA, CDR2 FQGNSA. CDR3 nucleotide sequence: TGTGCCAGCAGCTCGCCCCCCAAGTTCTACAATGAGCAGTTCTTC. Its translation: CASSSPPKFYNEQFF. Filled out from reference TRBV7-2 and TRBJ2-1, the complete variable domain reads GAGVSQSPSNKVTEKGKDVELRCDPISGHTALYWYRQSLGQGLEFLIYFQGNSAPDKSGLPSDRFSAERTGGSVSTLTIQRTQQEDSAVYLCASSSPPKFYNEQFFGPGTRLTVL.

The chain is built from TRBV6-5 and TRBJ2-6; D not certain. The CDR3 has 15 amino acids. Trimming stripped 4 bases from V and 0 bases from J, with 7 bases between. Germline assignment: CDR1 MNHEY and CDR2 SVGAGI. Here the CDR3 reads CASSSPVSGANVLTF. The CDR3 bases are TGTGCCAGCAGTTCCCCTGTCTCTGGGGCCAACGTCCTGACTTTC.

The chain has TRBV5-1 and TRBJ2-2; TRBD1 aligns across 10 bases. CDR1 SGHRS and CDR2 YFSETQ come from the germline V gene. The V and J ends lost 3 bases and 5 bases, in that order; junction bases with no gene match: 4. The CDR3 runs to 15 residues. The CDR3 DNA is TGCGCCAGCAGCTCCCGGGACAGGGGAACCGGGGAGCTGTTTTTT. Translating it yields CASSSRDRGTGELFF.